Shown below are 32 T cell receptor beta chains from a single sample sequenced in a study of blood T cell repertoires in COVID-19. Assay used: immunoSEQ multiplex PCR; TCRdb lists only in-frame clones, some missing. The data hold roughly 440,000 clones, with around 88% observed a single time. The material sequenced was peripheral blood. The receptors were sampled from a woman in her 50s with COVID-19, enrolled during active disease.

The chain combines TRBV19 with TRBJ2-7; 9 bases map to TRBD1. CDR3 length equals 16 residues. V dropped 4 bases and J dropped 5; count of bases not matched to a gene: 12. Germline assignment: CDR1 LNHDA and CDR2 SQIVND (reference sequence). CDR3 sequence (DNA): TGTGCCAGTAGTAATACCGGGACAGGGATTTTCCACGAGCAGTACTTC. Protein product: CASSNTGTGIFHEQYF.

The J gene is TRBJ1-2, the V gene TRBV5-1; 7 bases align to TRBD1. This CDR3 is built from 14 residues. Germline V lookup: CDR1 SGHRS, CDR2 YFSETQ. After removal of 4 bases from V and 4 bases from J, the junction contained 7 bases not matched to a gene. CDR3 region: CASSDRQGPYGYTF. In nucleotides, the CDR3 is TGCGCCAGCAGCGATCGACAGGGCCCCTATGGCTACACCTTC.

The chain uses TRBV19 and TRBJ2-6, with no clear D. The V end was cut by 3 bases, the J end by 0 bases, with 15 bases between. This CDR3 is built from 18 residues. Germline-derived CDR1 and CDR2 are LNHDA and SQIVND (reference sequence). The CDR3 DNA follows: TGTGCCAGTAGTATGGTCCGGCGGTCGTACTCTGGGGCCAACGTCCTGACTTTC. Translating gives CASSMVRRSYSGANVLTF. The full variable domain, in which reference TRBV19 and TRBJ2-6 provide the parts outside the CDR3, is DGGITQSPKYLFRKEGQNVTLSCEQNLNHDAMYWYRQDPGQGLRLIYYSQIVNDFQKGDIAEGYSVSREKKESFPLTVTSAQKNPTAFYLCASSMVRRSYSGANVLTFGAGSRLTVL.

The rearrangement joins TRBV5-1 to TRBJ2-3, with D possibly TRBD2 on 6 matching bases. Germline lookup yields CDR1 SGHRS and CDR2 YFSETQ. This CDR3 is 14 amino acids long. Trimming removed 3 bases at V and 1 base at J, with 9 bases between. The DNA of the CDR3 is TGCGCCAGCAGCTCCGGCGGGGGCACAGATACGCAGTATTTT. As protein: CASSSGGGTDTQYF. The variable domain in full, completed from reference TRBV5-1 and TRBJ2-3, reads KAGVTQTPRYLIKTRGQQVTLSCSPISGHRSVSWYQQTPGQGLQFLFEYFSETQRNKGNFPGRFSGRQFSNSRSEMNVSTLELGDSALYLCASSSGGGTDTQYFGPGTRLTVL.

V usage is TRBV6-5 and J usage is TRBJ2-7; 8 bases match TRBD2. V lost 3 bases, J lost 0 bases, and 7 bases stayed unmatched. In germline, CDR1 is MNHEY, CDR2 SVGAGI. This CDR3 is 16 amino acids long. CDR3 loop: CASSYGSGGSSYEQYF. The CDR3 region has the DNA TGTGCCAGCAGTTATGGTTCGGGGGGGAGCTCCTACGAGCAGTACTTC.

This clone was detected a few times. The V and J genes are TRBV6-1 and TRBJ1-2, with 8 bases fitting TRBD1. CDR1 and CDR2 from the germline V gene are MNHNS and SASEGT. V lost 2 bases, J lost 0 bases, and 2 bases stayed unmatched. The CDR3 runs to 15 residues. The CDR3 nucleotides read TGTGCCAGCAGTGAACAACAGGGGGCTAACTATGGCTACACCTTC. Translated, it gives CASSEQQGANYGYTF.

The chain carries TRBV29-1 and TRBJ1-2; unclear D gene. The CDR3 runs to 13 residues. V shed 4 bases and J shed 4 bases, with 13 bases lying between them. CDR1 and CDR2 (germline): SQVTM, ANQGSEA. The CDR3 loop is CSVVGVDTYGYTF. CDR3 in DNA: TGCAGCGTTGTCGGGGTGGATACCTATGGCTACACCTTC.

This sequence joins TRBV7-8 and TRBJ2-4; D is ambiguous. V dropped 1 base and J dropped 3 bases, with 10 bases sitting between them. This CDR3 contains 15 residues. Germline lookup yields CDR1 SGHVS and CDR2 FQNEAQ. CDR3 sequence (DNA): TGTGCCAGCAGCTTAGTCTCTGGGCTCAAAAACATTCAGTACTTC. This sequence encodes CASSLVSGLKNIQYF.

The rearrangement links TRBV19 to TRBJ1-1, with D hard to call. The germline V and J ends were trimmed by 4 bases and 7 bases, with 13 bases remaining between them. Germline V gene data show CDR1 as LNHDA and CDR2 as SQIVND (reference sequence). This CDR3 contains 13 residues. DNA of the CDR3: TGTGCCAGTAGTAAGTGGGGAGAGGGTGAAGCTTTCTTT. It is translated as CASSKWGEGEAFF.

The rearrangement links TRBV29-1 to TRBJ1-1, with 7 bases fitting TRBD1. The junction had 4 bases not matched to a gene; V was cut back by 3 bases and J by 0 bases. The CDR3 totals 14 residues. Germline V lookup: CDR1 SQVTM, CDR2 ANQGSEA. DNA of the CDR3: TGCAGCGTTGAGGAACAGGGGTTGAACACTGAAGCTTTCTTT. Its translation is CSVEEQGLNTEAFF.

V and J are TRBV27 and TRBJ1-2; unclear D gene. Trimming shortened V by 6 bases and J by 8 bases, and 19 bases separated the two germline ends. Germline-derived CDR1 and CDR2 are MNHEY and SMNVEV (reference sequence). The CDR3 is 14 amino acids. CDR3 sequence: CASSQIHPMGGYTF. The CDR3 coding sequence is TGTGCCAGCAGCCAGATACACCCAATGGGCGGCTACACCTTC.

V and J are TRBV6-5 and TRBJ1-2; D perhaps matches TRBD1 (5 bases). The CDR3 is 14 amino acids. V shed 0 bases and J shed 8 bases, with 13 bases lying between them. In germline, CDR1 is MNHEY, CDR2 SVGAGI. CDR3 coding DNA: TGTGCCAGCAGTTACTCAGCACAGGCATCCGGCTACACCTTC. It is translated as CASSYSAQASGYTF.

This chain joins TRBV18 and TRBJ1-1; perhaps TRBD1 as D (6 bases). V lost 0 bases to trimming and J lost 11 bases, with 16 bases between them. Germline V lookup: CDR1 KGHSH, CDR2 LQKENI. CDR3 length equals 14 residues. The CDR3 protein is CASSPPGDTGYAFF. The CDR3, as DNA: TGTGCCAGCTCACCACCGGGGGATACAGGGTACGCTTTCTTT.

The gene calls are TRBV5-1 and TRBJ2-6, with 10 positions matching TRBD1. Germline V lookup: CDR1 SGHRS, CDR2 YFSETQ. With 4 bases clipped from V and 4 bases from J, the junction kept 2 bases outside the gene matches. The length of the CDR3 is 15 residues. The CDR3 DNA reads TGCGCCAGCAGCGGGACAGGGGACGGGGCCAACGTCCTGACTTTC. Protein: CASSGTGDGANVLTF.

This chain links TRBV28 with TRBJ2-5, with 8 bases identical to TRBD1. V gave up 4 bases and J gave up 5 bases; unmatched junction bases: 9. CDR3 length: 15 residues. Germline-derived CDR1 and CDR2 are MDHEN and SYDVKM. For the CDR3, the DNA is TGTGCCAGCAGTTCCCAGGGGGCAAGAGGGGAGACCCAGTACTTC. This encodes CASSSQGARGETQYF.

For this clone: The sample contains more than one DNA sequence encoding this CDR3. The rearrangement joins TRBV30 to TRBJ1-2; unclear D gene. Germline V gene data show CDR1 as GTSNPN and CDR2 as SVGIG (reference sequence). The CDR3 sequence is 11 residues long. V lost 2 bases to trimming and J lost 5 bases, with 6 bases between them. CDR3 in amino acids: CAWSLSYGYTF. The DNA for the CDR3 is TGTGCCTGGAGTCTTTCGTATGGCTACACCTTC.

The CDR3 region has the DNA TGCGCCAGCAGCTTGGGCCAGGGGGGTGGGAATGGCTACACCTTC. Translated: CASSLGQGGGNGYTF. The gene calls are TRBV5-1 and TRBJ1-2; 7 bases are a match to TRBD1. V gave up 0 bases and J gave up 6 bases; unmatched junction bases: 8. Germline lookup yields CDR1 SGHRS and CDR2 YFSETQ. The CDR3 has 15 amino acids.

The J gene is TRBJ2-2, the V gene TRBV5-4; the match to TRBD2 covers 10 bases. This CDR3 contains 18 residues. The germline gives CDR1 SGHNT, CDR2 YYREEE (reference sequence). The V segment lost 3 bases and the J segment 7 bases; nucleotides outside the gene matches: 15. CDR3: CASSSGLALLLEGGELFF. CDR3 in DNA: TGTGCCAGCAGCTCGGGACTAGCGCTCCTTCTCGAGGGCGGGGAGCTGTTTTTT.

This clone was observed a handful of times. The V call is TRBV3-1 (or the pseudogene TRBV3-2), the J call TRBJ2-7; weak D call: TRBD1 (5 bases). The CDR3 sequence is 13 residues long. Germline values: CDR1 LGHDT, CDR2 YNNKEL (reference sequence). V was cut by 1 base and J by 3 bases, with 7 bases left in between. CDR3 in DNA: TGTGCCAGCAGCCAAGGAACAGGCTACGAGCAGTACTTC. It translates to CASSQGTGYEQYF.

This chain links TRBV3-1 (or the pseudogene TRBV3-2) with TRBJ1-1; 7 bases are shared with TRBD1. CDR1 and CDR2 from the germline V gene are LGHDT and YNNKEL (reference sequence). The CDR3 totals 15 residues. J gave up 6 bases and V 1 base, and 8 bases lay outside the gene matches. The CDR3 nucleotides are TGTGCCAGCAGCCAAGGAAAGGGGGCAGTCTCTGAAGCTTTCTTT. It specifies CASSQGKGAVSEAFF.

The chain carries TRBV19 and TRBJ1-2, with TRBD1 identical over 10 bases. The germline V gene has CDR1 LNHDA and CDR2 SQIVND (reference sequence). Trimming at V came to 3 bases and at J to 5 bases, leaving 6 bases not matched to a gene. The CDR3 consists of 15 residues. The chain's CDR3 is CASSIRTGGQYGYTF. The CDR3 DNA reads TGTGCCAGTAGTATCCGGACAGGGGGGCAGTATGGCTACACCTTC.

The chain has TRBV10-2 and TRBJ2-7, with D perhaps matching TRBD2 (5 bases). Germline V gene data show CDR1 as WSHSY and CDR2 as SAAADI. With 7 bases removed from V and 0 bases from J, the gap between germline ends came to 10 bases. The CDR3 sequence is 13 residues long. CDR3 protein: CASKSGSSYEQYF. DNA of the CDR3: TGCGCCAGCAAGAGTGGGAGCTCCTACGAGCAGTACTTC.

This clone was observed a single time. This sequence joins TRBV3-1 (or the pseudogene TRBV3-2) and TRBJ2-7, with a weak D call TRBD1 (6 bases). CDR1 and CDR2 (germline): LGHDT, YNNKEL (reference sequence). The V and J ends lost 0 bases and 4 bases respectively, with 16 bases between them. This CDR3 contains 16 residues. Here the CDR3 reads CASSQDRTQGRYEQYF. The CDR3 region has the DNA TGTGCCAGCAGCCAAGATAGGACTCAGGGGCGATACGAGCAGTACTTC.

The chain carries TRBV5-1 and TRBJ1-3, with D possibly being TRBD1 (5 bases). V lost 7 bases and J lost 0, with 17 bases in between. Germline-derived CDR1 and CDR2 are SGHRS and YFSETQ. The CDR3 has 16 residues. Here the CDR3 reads CASCLGPTGSGNTIYF. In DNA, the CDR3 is TGCGCCAGCTGCCTGGGTCCCACAGGCTCTGGAAACACCATATATTTT.

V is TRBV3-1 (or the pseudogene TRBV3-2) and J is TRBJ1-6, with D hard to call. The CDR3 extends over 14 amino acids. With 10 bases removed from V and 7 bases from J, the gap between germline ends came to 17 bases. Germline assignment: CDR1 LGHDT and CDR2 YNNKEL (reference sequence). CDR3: CATSDETGNSPLHF. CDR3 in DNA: TGTGCCACCTCAGATGAGACTGGAAATTCACCCCTCCACTTT.

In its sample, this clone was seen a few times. The CDR3 sequence: CASSEHGPLYSNQPQHF. For the CDR3, the DNA is TGTGCCAGCAGTGAGCACGGTCCACTCTATAGCAATCAGCCCCAGCATTTT. The chain recombines TRBV2 with TRBJ1-5; D gene uncertain. CDR1 SNHLY and CDR2 FYNNEI come from the germline V gene. The length of the CDR3 is 17 residues. Trimming took 3 bases from V and 0 from J, leaving 15 bases between them.

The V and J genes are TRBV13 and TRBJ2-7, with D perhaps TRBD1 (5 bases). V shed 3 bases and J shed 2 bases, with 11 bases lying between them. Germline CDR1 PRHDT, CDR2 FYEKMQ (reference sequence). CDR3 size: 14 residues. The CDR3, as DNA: TGTGCCAGCAGCTTCATCGACAGCGCCTACGAGCAGTACTTC. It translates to CASSFIDSAYEQYF.

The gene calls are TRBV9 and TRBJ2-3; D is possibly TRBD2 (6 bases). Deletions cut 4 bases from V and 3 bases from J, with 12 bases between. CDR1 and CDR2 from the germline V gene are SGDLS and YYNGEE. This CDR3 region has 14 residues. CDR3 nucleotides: TGTGCCAGCAGCACCGGAGGGGTAACAGATACGCAGTATTTT. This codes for CASSTGGVTDTQYF.

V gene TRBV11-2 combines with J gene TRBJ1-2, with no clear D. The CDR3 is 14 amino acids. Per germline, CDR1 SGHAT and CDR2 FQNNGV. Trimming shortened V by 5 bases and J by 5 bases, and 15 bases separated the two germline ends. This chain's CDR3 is CASSPNPRGYGYTF. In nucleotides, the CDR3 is TGTGCCAGCAGCCCGAACCCTCGGGGTTATGGCTACACCTTC.

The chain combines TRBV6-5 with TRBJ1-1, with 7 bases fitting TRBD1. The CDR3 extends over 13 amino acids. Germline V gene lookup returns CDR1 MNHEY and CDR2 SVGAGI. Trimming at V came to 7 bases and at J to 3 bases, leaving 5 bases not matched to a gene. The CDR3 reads CASTKDRDTEAFF. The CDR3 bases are TGTGCCAGCACCAAAGACAGGGACACTGAAGCTTTCTTT.

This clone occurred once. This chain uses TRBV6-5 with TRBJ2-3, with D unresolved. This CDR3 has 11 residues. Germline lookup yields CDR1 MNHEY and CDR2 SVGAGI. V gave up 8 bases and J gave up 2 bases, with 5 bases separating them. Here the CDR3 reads CASYLTDTQYF. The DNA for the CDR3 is TGTGCCAGCTATCTCACAGATACGCAGTATTTT.

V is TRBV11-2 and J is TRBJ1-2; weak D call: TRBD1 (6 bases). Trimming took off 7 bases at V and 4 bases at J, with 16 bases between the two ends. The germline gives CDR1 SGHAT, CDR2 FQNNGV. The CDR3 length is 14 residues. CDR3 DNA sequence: TGTGCCAGCACCCTCTCAGGGGATACCTATGGCTACACCTTC. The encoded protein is CASTLSGDTYGYTF.